This is a list of T cell receptor beta chains from one sample in a study of blood T cell repertoires in COVID-19. TCRdb's table, derived via immunoSEQ multiplex PCR, lists solely in-frame clones and lacks some. The sample lists 390,000 or so clones, 70% to 90% occurring once. The sequenced material came from peripheral blood. These receptors came from a woman in her twenties or thirties with COVID-19, enrolled during active disease. Both conserved end residues are trimmed from each CDR3.

V	CDR3
TRBV6-5	ASRGDRGHGDTQY
TRBV6-1	ASSEWPGGDEKLF
TRBV7-2	ASRPTGSGANVLT
TRBV11-2	ASSLLGRGTHNEQF
TRBV30	AFSGTGFNYGYT
TRBV18	ASSLAGTSYNEQF
TRBV12-3/TRBV12-4	ASSPDSKQY
TRBV6-2/TRBV6-3	ASSREETGELF
TRBV13	ASSPAGRDTDTQY
TRBV18	ASSPGQTVPNYGYT
TRBV9	ASSAVTSGRGHNEQF
TRBV10-1	ASSAQRNQPQH
TRBV7-9	ASSSFAGEEQY
TRBV9	ASAGLANEQY
TRBV5-1	ASQSGGELF
TRBV27	ASSIASGLAGEQF
TRBV7-8	ASSPRTSGRVSEQY
TRBV27	ASRRQGGTEAF
TRBV28	ASSPARGKGQETQY
TRBV6-5	ATRGRSGRTDTQY
TRBV9	ASSVGAFGHEQY
TRBV19	ASSIGGRPNQPQH
TRBV2	ASRGLAGPYEQY
TRBV24-1	ATSDPGVGYGYT